These 23 T cell receptor beta chains came from one sample sequenced in a study of blood T cell repertoires in COVID-19. TCRdb keeps only in-frame clones here, not all; method: immunoSEQ multiplex PCR. The table shows 150,000 to 200,000 clones, with over 80% occurring only once. Sequencing was done on a sample of PBMCs or T cells enriched from blood (not recorded which). These TCRs come from a woman in her fifties or sixties who had recovered from COVID-19.

The gene calls are TRBV7-2 and TRBJ2-7; 10 bases align to TRBD2. The ends lost 0 bases at V and 0 bases at J; junction bases unmatched: 11. Looked up from germline, CDR1 is SGHTA and CDR2 is FQGNSA. The CDR3 contains 19 residues. The CDR3 DNA is TGTGCCAGCAGCTTAGCCAGGTTCGGAGCGGGAGGGATCTCCTACGAGCAGTACTTC. Its protein product is CASSLARFGAGGISYEQYF.

This chain connects TRBV6-2 or TRBV6-3 to TRBJ2-2; a weak D match, TRBD1 (7 bases). This CDR3 contains 15 residues. Per germline, CDR1 MNHEY and CDR2 SVGEGT. V was cut by 2 bases and J by 4 bases, with 11 bases left in between. The CDR3: CASSYKQGGTGELFF. CDR3 nucleotide sequence: TGTGCCAGCAGTTACAAGCAGGGGGGCACCGGGGAGCTGTTTTTT.

The chain recombines TRBV20-1 with TRBJ1-1, with D perhaps matching TRBD1 (6 bases). V was shortened by 3 bases and J by 6 bases, with 8 bases between the two germline ends. This CDR3 is 11 amino acids long. CDR1 and CDR2 from the germline V gene are DFQATT and SNEGSKA (reference sequence). The CDR3 DNA reads TGCAGTGCTAGCAAGGGGGCTGAAGCTTTCTTT. Its protein is CSASKGAEAFF.

This clone was seen once. The chain carries TRBV20-1 and TRBJ1-5, with D possibly being TRBD1 (5 bases). Germline values: CDR1 DFQATT, CDR2 SNEGSKA (reference sequence). V lost 3 bases and J lost 5, with 14 bases in between. This CDR3 has 14 residues. For the CDR3, the DNA is TGCAGTGCTAGTAGGGGCCCTACCGATCAGCCCCAGCATTTT. Translating gives CSASRGPTDQPQHF.

The chain combines TRBV6-6 with TRBJ2-7; no reliable D call. The germline CDR1 and CDR2 sequences are MNHNY and SVGAGI (reference sequence). Trimming took off 5 bases at V and 3 bases at J, with 23 bases between the two ends. The CDR3 has 17 residues. CDR3 coding DNA: TGTGCCAGCAGTCAGCTCAATGATGCGGCGGTTGACTACGAGCAGTACTTC. Translated, it gives CASSQLNDAAVDYEQYF.

The chain carries TRBV3-1 (or the pseudogene TRBV3-2) and TRBJ1-2; no definite D call. The CDR3 contains 15 residues. Germline-derived CDR1 and CDR2 are LGHDT and YNNKEL (reference sequence). V gave up 1 base and J gave up 2 bases, with 11 bases separating them. The CDR3 reads CASSQGALQNYGYTF. The CDR3 nucleotides are TGTGCCAGCAGCCAAGGGGCCCTACAGAACTATGGCTACACCTTC.

The chain uses TRBV7-2 and TRBJ1-2; no definite D call. Looked up from germline, CDR1 is SGHTA and CDR2 is FQGNSA. The CDR3 length is 15 residues. V was trimmed by 5 bases and J by 0 bases, leaving 13 bases between them. The CDR3 coding sequence is TGTGCCAGCAGCCCAGAGGCCAGCTCTAACTATGGCTACACCTTC. It yields the protein CASSPEASSNYGYTF.

The chain employs TRBV29-1 and TRBJ1-4; weak D call: TRBD1 (5 bases). The CDR3 totals 14 residues. The V gene's germline CDR1 is SQVTM and CDR2 ANQGSEA. The V end was cut by 2 bases, the J end by 6 bases, with 13 bases between. The chain's CDR3 is CSVEREGLDEKLFF. DNA for the CDR3: TGCAGCGTTGAACGGGAGGGGCTTGATGAAAAACTGTTTTTT.

The chain uses TRBV7-8 and TRBJ1-1; the match to TRBD1 covers 8 bases. Per the germline V gene, CDR1 is SGHVS and CDR2 is FQNEAQ. This CDR3 is 14 amino acids long. V was pared by 5 bases and J by 3 bases, with 5 bases of the junction left unmatched. The CDR3 DNA is TGTGCCAGCAGCCCAGGGGGCTGGGACACTGAAGCTTTCTTT. Translated: CASSPGGWDTEAFF.

V and J are TRBV25-1 and TRBJ1-2, with 8 bases fitting TRBD1. This CDR3 is 17 amino acids long. Germline V lookup: CDR1 MGHDK, CDR2 SYGVNS. V trimming: 2 bases; J trimming: 4 bases; junction bases outside the gene matches: 12. DNA for the CDR3: TGTGCCAGCAGTGAACCCACAGGGGGGGTCCTAAGCTATGGCTACACCTTC. Its protein product is CASSEPTGGVLSYGYTF.

A few counts support this clone. The chain joins TRBV27 to TRBJ1-2; 8 positions agree with TRBD1. Germline-derived CDR1 and CDR2 are MNHEY and SMNVEV (reference sequence). V gave up 7 bases and J gave up 4 bases; unmatched junction bases: 8. This CDR3 comprises 14 residues. The CDR3 loop reads CASTTRGRVYGYTF. In DNA form, the CDR3 reads TGTGCCAGCACAACCAGGGGGCGGGTCTATGGCTACACCTTC.

As concerns this clone: The junction departs from germline at one end; a sequencing error may be responsible. The chain links TRBV9 to TRBJ2-1; TRBD2 aligns across 14 bases. Germline V CDR1 and CDR2: SGDLS, YYNGEE. There are 17 residues in the CDR3. The CDR3 nucleotides are TGCGCCAGCAGCTTGACTAGCGGGGGGGGCGCCTACAATGAGCAGTTCTTC. Amino acids: CASSLTSGGGAYNEQFF. Complete variable domain (other parts from reference TRBV9 and TRBJ2-1): DSGVTQTPKHLITATGQRVTLRCSPRSGDLSVYWYQQSLDQGLQFLIQYYNGEERAKGNILERFSAQQFPDLHSELNLSSLELGDSALYFCASSLTSGGGAYNEQFFGPGTRLTVL.

This chain uses TRBV5-1 with TRBJ1-6; a possible D gene is TRBD1 (6 bases). Trimming took 3 bases from V and 9 from J, leaving 10 bases between them. Germline values: CDR1 SGHRS, CDR2 YFSETQ. This CDR3 comprises 13 residues. The CDR3 DNA sequence: TGCGCCAGCAGCTCCGGACAGCCTTCACCCCTCCACTTT. Translated, it gives CASSSGQPSPLHF.

The chain joins TRBV18 to TRBJ1-5; a possible D gene is TRBD1 (5 bases). This CDR3 contains 13 residues. CDR1 and CDR2 (germline): KGHSH, LQKENI. Trimming left V 5 bases short and J 5 bases short, with 10 bases between. CDR3 bases: TGTGCCAGCTCAGCAGGGCGCGATCAGCCCCAGCATTTT. The encoded protein is CASSAGRDQPQHF.

The V gene is TRBV5-1, the J gene TRBJ1-1; maybe TRBD1 (5 bases). Germline-derived CDR1 and CDR2 are SGHRS and YFSETQ. The V and J ends lost 0 bases and 1 base respectively, with 19 bases between them. The CDR3 spans 18 residues. The CDR3, as DNA: TGCGCCAGCAGCTTGGATGTCCCAGGGACTCGAAGGAACACTGAAGCTTTCTTT. This translates into CASSLDVPGTRRNTEAFF.

V and J are TRBV28 and TRBJ2-7; 7 nucleotides line up with TRBD1. Trimming at V came to 8 bases and at J to 2 bases, leaving 6 bases not matched to a gene. The CDR3 extends over 13 amino acids. Per the germline V gene, CDR1 is MDHEN and CDR2 is SYDVKM. CDR3 loop: CASVRGQPYEQYF. DNA for the CDR3: TGTGCCAGCGTGAGGGGACAGCCCTACGAGCAGTACTTC.

This clone has just one count. The chain has TRBV10-3 and TRBJ1-2, with TRBD1 matching 11 bases. This CDR3 comprises 15 residues. The trim removed 6 bases at V and 7 bases at J, leaving 10 bases unmatched. Germline values: CDR1 ENHRY, CDR2 SYGVKD. The CDR3 region is CAIRGDRGDLIGYTF. The CDR3 DNA sequence: TGTGCCATCAGGGGGGACAGGGGGGACTTGATTGGCTACACCTTC.

This clone occurred a few times. The V call is TRBV29-1, the J call TRBJ1-2; 7 positions agree with TRBD1. V was clipped by 4 bases and J by 4 bases; unmatched bases: 6. CDR1 and CDR2 from the germline V gene are SQVTM and ANQGSEA. CDR3 length: 13 residues. The CDR3 here is CSVGGGEGYGYTF. The CDR3 bases are TGCAGCGTTGGAGGGGGCGAGGGCTATGGCTACACCTTC.

The J gene is TRBJ2-1, the V gene TRBV7-9; 12 bases are a match to TRBD1. The CDR3 is 17 amino acids. V was pared by 4 bases and J by 0 bases, with 4 bases of the junction left unmatched. Germline-derived CDR1 and CDR2 are SEHNR and FQNEAQ (reference sequence). CDR3 nucleotides: TGTGCCAGCAGCTCGGGACAGGGGGCCGTCTCCTACAATGAGCAGTTCTTC. Translation: CASSSGQGAVSYNEQFF.

The V gene is TRBV3-1 (or the pseudogene TRBV3-2), the J gene TRBJ1-3; no clear D gene. Germline V CDR1 and CDR2: LGHDT, YNNKEL (reference sequence). The CDR3 is 14 residues long. V shed 1 base and J shed 4 bases, with 8 bases lying between them. Here the CDR3 reads CASSQGHSGNTIYF. CDR3 sequence (DNA): TGTGCCAGCAGCCAAGGGCATTCCGGAAACACCATATATTTT.

The rearrangement links TRBV2 to TRBJ1-1; maybe TRBD1 (5 bases). Trimming left V 8 bases short and J 0 bases short, with 13 bases between. The CDR3 loop spans 14 amino acids. CDR1 and CDR2 from the germline V gene are SNHLY and FYNNEI. DNA of the CDR3: TGTGCCAGCCGTACCCAGGGCTTGAACACTGAAGCTTTCTTT. This sequence encodes CASRTQGLNTEAFF. Variable domain in full (rest from reference TRBV2 and TRBJ1-1): EPEVTQTPSHQVTQMGQEVILRCVPISNHLYFYWYRQILGQKVEFLVSFYNNEISEKSEIFDDQFSVERPDGSNFTLKIRSTKLEDSAMYFCASRTQGLNTEAFFGQGTRLTVV.

The rearrangement joins TRBV28 to TRBJ1-2; tentative D call: TRBD1 (6 bases). Trimming removed 3 bases from V and 4 bases from J, with 12 bases in between. The length of the CDR3 is 14 residues. Per the germline V gene, CDR1 is MDHEN and CDR2 is SYDVKM. DNA of the CDR3: TGTGCCAGCAGTTTCGCAGGGGCTACCTATGGCTACACCTTC. Translating gives CASSFAGATYGYTF.

The rearrangement uses TRBV11-2 and TRBJ2-5; 8 bases line up with TRBD2. Germline CDR1 and CDR2: SGHAT and FQNNGV. The trim removed 6 bases at V and 4 bases at J, leaving 16 bases unmatched. CDR3 length: 17 amino acids. The DNA for the CDR3 is TGTGCCAGCAGGCTTGCTACGGGGGGGCTGGGTTTAGAGACCCAGTACTTC. Protein product: CASRLATGGLGLETQYF. Full variable domain (missing parts from reference TRBV11-2 and TRBJ2-5): EAGVAQSPRYKIIEKRQSVAFWCNPISGHATLYWYQQILGQGPKLLIQFQNNGVVDDSQLPKDRFSAERLKGVDSTLKIQPAKLEDSAVYLCASRLATGGLGLETQYFGPGTRLLVL.